This is a list of T cell receptor beta chains from one sample in a study of shared clonotypes between healthy human individuals. Profiling relied on immunoSEQ multiplex PCR, and the TCRdb table lists in-frame clones only, not all of them. Among over a million clones listed, about 74% were seen once. The sequenced material came from memory CD4+ T cells sorted from blood. The receptors originated from a man younger than 30 in good health. Each CDR3 is given with its conserved first and last residue. A D gene is named only where the DNA matches it firmly. Where a row states a size, it is once, few, many or the class of an expanded clone; other rows omit it.

TGTGCCAGTAGTTCGACAAGCAATCAGCCCCAGCATTTT CASSSTSNQPQHF NA NA TRBJ1-5 13 TRBV19
TGTGCCATCAGGTCGACTAGCGGGAGTGCGTCCGAGCAGTACTTC CAIRSTSGSASEQYF NA TRBD2 TRBJ2-7 15 TRBV10-3
TGTGCCAGCAGCCCCCCGGATCGACAGGGTAGTGGCTACACCTTC CASSPPDRQGSGYTF NA TRBD1 TRBJ1-2 15 TRBV7-8
TGTGCCAGCTCACCTACCAGGACAGGTGAAGCTTTCTTT CASSPTRTGEAFF NA TRBD1 TRBJ1-1 13 TRBV18
TGCGCCAGCAGCTTAGCGACAGGGAGTTCCCACACCGGGGAGCTGTTTTTT CASSLATGSSHTGELFF NA TRBD1 TRBJ2-2 17 TRBV5-1
TGTGCCAGCTGCTTTAGCGGGGCAACCTACGAGCAGTACTTC CASCFSGATYEQYF NA TRBD2 TRBJ2-7 14 TRBV27
TGTGCCATCAGTGACTTGACAGGGAAGTCAGCCTACGAGCAGTACTTC CAISDLTGKSAYEQYF NA TRBD1 TRBJ2-7 16 TRBV10-3
TGTGCCAGTAGTATAGATGGAGTATACCGTGGGAACGGCAATCAGCCCCAGCATTTT CASSIDGVYRGNGNQPQHF NA NA TRBJ1-5 19 TRBV19
TGTGCCAGCTCCCCCAGGGGGACGAACACCGGGGAGCTGTTTTTT CASSPRGTNTGELFF NA TRBD1 TRBJ2-2 15 TRBV18
TGTGCCAGCAGTTATTCGGGCCGCACCGGGGAGCTGTTTTTT CASSYSGRTGELFF NA NA TRBJ2-2 14 TRBV6-5
TGCGCCAGCAGCACCTTACCGGGACTTCAAGCTAAAGAGACCCAGTACTTC CASSTLPGLQAKETQYF NA NA TRBJ2-5 17 TRBV5-1
TGTGCCAGCAGCTCCATTAGGGCCGAGCAGTACTTC CASSSIRAEQYF NA NA TRBJ2-7 12 TRBV7-2
TGTGCCAGCTCATCAAGAACTAATGAAAAACTGTTTTTT CASSSRTNEKLFF once NA TRBJ1-4 13 TRBV18
TGTGCCAGCAGCTTACAGGCAGGGGCTGCTTACGAGCAGTACTTC CASSLQAGAAYEQYF NA NA TRBJ2-7 15 TRBV7-9
TGCGCCAGCAGCCACGGGACAGGGAATAGCAATCAGCCCCAGCATTTT CASSHGTGNSNQPQHF NA TRBD1 TRBJ1-5 16 TRBV4-1
TGTGCCAGCAGACCGGAGTCCGGGACAGGGGGCAATCAGCCCCAGCATTTT CASRPESGTGGNQPQHF NA TRBD1 TRBJ1-5 17 TRBV27
TGCGCCAGCAGCTTGGCGGCGGGTTCCTACAATGAGCAGTTCTTC CASSLAAGSYNEQFF few NA TRBJ2-1 15 TRBV5-1
TGTGCCAGCTCACCGGGACAGGGCCAACAAGAGACCCAGTACTTC CASSPGQGQQETQYF NA TRBD1 TRBJ2-5 15 TRBV18
TGTGCCACCAGCAGAGATCAAGGGTCCGAGCAGTACTTC CATSRDQGSEQYF few NA TRBJ2-7 13 TRBV15